This T cell receptor beta chain is from a study of radiotherapy plus CTLA-4 blockade in lung cancer. Study overall: In 18% of patients, objective responses were seen; around 34% had disease control. Notes on the study in general: TCR clones of tumor origin grew in blood after radiotherapy plus ipilimumab. Early blood T cell clone changes and increased post-radiation serum interferon-beta were reportedly the strongest response predictors.

This CDR3 comprises 14 residues. Germline V gives CDR1 SGHDN, CDR2 FVKESK. V lost 3 bases, J lost 7 bases, and 8 bases stayed unmatched. Produced via immunoSEQ multiplex PCR; TCRdb's table is partial and in-frame only. Of about 49,000 clones listed, roughly four fifths are singletons. About this clone itself: What it recognizes is unknown.

This clonotype was sampled from a human donor with non-small cell lung cancer who had a complete response to radiotherapy plus ipilimumab. The chain recombines TRBV14 with TRBJ1-2, with TRBD1 matching 7 bases. Sequenced here: peripheral blood, sampled from a patient treated with radiotherapy plus ipilimumab. The CDR3: CASSQDYRGSGYTF. CDR3 DNA: TGTGCCAGCAGCCAGGATTACAGGGGAAGTGGCTACACCTTC.